A selection of T cell receptor beta chains follows, all from one sample in a study of blood T cell repertoires in COVID-19. Assay: immunoSEQ multiplex PCR; the TCRdb copy retains only in-frame clones and omits some. The profile shows 200,000 to 300,000 clones, roughly 80% of them singletons. Sequenced input: peripheral blood. These receptor sequences come from a woman older than 75 with COVID-19, enrolled during active disease. The CDR3 runs from the conserved cysteine through the conserved F or W. The D gene is left open where the match is weak. Expanded clones are given a class, and other clones once, few, many or no size at all.

J gene | clone size | V gene | D gene | CDR3 protein | CDR3 DNA
TRBJ2-3 | NA | TRBV7-9 | NA | CASSNAGQHTDTQYF | TGTGCCAGCAGCAACGCGGGACAGCACACAGATACGCAGTATTTT
TRBJ1-1 | NA | TRBV18 | NA | CASSPNLREAAFF | TGTGCCAGCTCACCTAACCTCAGGGAGGCAGCTTTCTTT
TRBJ2-1 | NA | TRBV11-3 | NA | CASSLGAESEQFF | TGTGCCAGCAGCTTGGGGGCCGAGAGTGAGCAGTTCTTC
TRBJ1-1 | NA | TRBV14 | TRBD1 | CASSQPGQAYTEAFF | TGTGCCAGCAGCCAACCGGGACAGGCTTACACTGAAGCTTTCTTT
TRBJ2-1 | NA | TRBV4-2 | TRBD2 | CASSRREGSYNEQFF | TGTGCCAGCAGCCGACGGGAGGGCTCCTACAATGAGCAGTTCTTC
TRBJ1-6 | NA | TRBV5-1 | NA | CASSLRTGADSPLHF | TGCGCCAGCAGCCTCCGGACTGGAGCTGATTCACCCCTCCACTTT
TRBJ2-1 | NA | TRBV7-3 | NA | CASSLMTASYNEQFF | TGTGCCAGCAGCTTAATGACAGCATCCTACAATGAGCAGTTCTTC
TRBJ2-2 | few | TRBV11-1 | NA | CASSLRWGAGELFF | TGTGCCAGCAGCTTGAGATGGGGCGCCGGGGAGCTGTTTTTT
TRBJ2-3 | NA | TRBV7-3 | NA | CASSLYRSSVADTQYF | TGTGCCAGCAGCTTATATCGGTCTAGCGTAGCAGATACGCAGTATTTT
TRBJ2-3 | NA | TRBV7-3 | NA | CASSPSRRTRGTDTQYF | TGTGCCAGCAGCCCCTCCCGTCGGACCAGGGGCACAGATACGCAGTATTTT
TRBJ2-3 | few | TRBV2 | NA | CASSGETDTQYF | TGTGCCAGCAGCGGGGAAACAGATACGCAGTATTTT
TRBJ2-1 | NA | TRBV7-2 | TRBD2 | CASSGSPGLGRIYNEQFF | TGTGCCAGCAGCGGGAGCCCGGGACTAGGGCGAATCTACAATGAGCAGTTCTTC
TRBJ1-5 | NA | TRBV6-1 | TRBD1 | CASSEAVTGGWQPQHF | TGTGCCAGCAGTGAAGCTGTGACAGGGGGCTGGCAGCCCCAGCATTTT
TRBJ2-3 | NA | TRBV9 | TRBD2 | CASSVSSGSTDTQYF | TGTGCCAGCAGCGTCTCTAGCGGGAGTACAGATACGCAGTATTTT
TRBJ2-3 | NA | TRBV7-2 | NA | CASSTRLDGTQYF | TGTGCCAGCAGCACTCGACTAGATGGGACGCAGTATTTT
TRBJ2-3 | NA | TRBV9 | TRBD2 | CASSSFGTSGGASTDTQYF | TGTGCCAGCAGCTCCTTCGGGACTAGCGGGGGGGCTAGCACAGATACGCAGTATTTT
TRBJ1-6 | NA | TRBV27 | NA | CASSLGGSNSPLHF | TGTGCCAGCAGTTTAGGAGGTAGCAATTCACCCCTCCACTTT
TRBJ2-1 | NA | TRBV5-5 | TRBD2 | CASSLVAGSYNEQFF | TGTGCCAGCAGCTTGGTAGCGGGTTCCTACAATGAGCAGTTCTTC
TRBJ1-4 | NA | TRBV5-1 | NA | CASSLNNNEKLFF | TGCGCCAGCAGCTTGAACAATAATGAAAAACTGTTTTTT
TRBJ2-7 | NA | TRBV4-3 | TRBD2 | CASSGGAGGPYEQYF | TGCGCCAGCAGCGGGGGAGCGGGAGGGCCCTACGAGCAGTACTTC
TRBJ1-4 | NA | TRBV11-2 | NA | CASSLDIGQGQKKLFF | TGTGCCAGCAGCTTAGATATCGGACAAGGGCAAAAAAAACTGTTTTTT
TRBJ1-1 | NA | TRBV5-1 | TRBD1 | CASSHGQGQGNTEAFF | TGCGCCAGCAGCCATGGACAGGGACAAGGAAACACTGAAGCTTTCTTT
TRBJ1-5 | NA | TRBV6-5 | NA | CASSPGIYSNQPQHF | TGTGCCAGCAGCCCGGGGATCTATAGCAATCAGCCCCAGCATTTT
TRBJ2-7 | NA | TRBV3-1/TRBV3-2 | TRBD2 | CASSHNGGGTSASQGLYEQYF | TGTGCCAGCAGCCACAATGGGGGGGGGACTAGCGCCTCCCAGGGGCTCTACGAGCAGTACTTC
TRBJ2-3 | NA | TRBV5-5 | TRBD1 | CASSAPDRGQRSTDTQYF | TGTGCCAGCAGCGCCCCGGACAGGGGGCAACGGTCCACAGATACGCAGTATTTT
TRBJ2-3 | NA | TRBV5-1 | TRBD1 | CASSIRQGRTDTQYF | TGCGCCAGCAGCATCCGACAGGGACGGACAGATACGCAGTATTTT
TRBJ1-1 | once | TRBV18 | NA | CASSPGLSTEAFF | TGTGCCAGCTCACCTGGTCTGAGCACTGAAGCTTTCTTT
TRBJ2-7 | NA | TRBV4-1 | TRBD2 | CASSQLTSGKYEQYF | TGCGCCAGCAGCCAGCTGACTAGCGGGAAGTACGAGCAGTACTTC
TRBJ2-7 | NA | TRBV29-1 | NA | CSAGDQGQYF | TGCAGCGCTGGCGATCAGGGGCAGTACTTC
TRBJ1-2 | once | TRBV6-6 | TRBD1 | CASMGRTGYGYTF | TGTGCCAGTATGGGTCGGACAGGGTATGGCTACACCTTC
TRBJ1-2 | NA | TRBV11-2 | NA | CASSPGGLGTEGYTF | TGTGCCAGCAGCCCCGGGGGTCTGGGGACGGAGGGCTACACCTTC
TRBJ1-5 | NA | TRBV19 | TRBD1 | CASSRQGESNQPQHF | TGTGCCAGTAGTAGACAGGGGGAAAGTAATCAGCCCCAGCATTTT
TRBJ2-3 | NA | TRBV18 | TRBD2 | CASSPPQRGASDTQYF | TGTGCCAGCTCACCACCCCAGCGGGGGGCATCAGATACGCAGTATTTT
TRBJ1-2 | NA | TRBV5-1 | TRBD1 | CASSLLTGNYGYTF | TGCGCCAGCAGCTTACTGACAGGGAACTATGGCTACACCTTC
TRBJ1-5 | few | TRBV24-1 | TRBD1 | CATSESGGQPQHF | TGTGCCACCAGTGAATCAGGGGGACAGCCCCAGCATTTT
TRBJ1-6 | NA | TRBV5-4 | TRBD1 | CASSSDLGQGATGDNSPLHF | TGTGCCAGCAGCTCCGACCTGGGACAGGGGGCAACTGGTGATAATTCACCCCTCCACTTT
TRBJ1-3 | NA | TRBV6-2/TRBV6-3 | TRBD1 | CASSFGTGVNTIYF | TGTGCCAGCAGTTTTGGGACAGGGGTAAACACCATATATTTT
TRBJ2-7 | once | TRBV9 | TRBD1 | CASSISGQGYEQYF | TGTGCCAGCAGCATATCGGGACAGGGCTACGAGCAGTACTTC
TRBJ2-1 | NA | TRBV9 | TRBD2 | CASSTFSGGGNEQFF | TGTGCCAGCAGCACGTTTAGCGGGGGCGGGAATGAGCAGTTCTTC
TRBJ1-3 | NA | TRBV30 | TRBD1 | CAADRGLLSGNTIYF | TGTGCCGCGGACAGGGGACTCCTCTCTGGAAACACCATATATTTT
TRBJ1-3 | NA | TRBV18 | NA | CASSLSLAGDTSGNTIYF | TGTGCCAGCTCACTCAGCTTGGCAGGGGATACCTCTGGAAACACCATATATTTT
TRBJ1-6 | NA | TRBV2 | NA | CASIQADNSPLHF | TGTGCCAGCATCCAAGCGGATAATTCACCCCTCCACTTT
TRBJ2-3 | NA | TRBV7-9 | NA | CASSPGDF | TGTGCCAGCAGCCCCGGGGATTTT
TRBJ2-1 | NA | TRBV2 | NA | CASRGTPLGEQFF | TGTGCCAGCCGAGGGACTCCTCTAGGTGAGCAGTTCTTC
TRBJ2-5 | NA | TRBV6-5 | NA | CASSLASQYF | TGTGCCAGCAGTCTAGCGAGCCAGTACTTC
TRBJ2-7 | NA | TRBV7-2 | TRBD1 | CASSFGTGGAYEQYF | TGTGCCAGCAGCTTCGGGACAGGGGGAGCCTACGAGCAGTACTTC
TRBJ1-2 | NA | TRBV7-9 | NA | CASSHAYWRANGYTF | TGTGCCAGCAGCCATGCGTACTGGAGGGCAAATGGCTACACCTTC
TRBJ1-1 | once | TRBV11-2 | NA | CASSPRAGGTEAFF | TGTGCCAGCAGCCCTAGGGCAGGAGGCACTGAAGCTTTCTTT
TRBJ1-1 | NA | TRBV6-5 | TRBD1 | CASTKPGTGFEAFF | TGTGCCAGCACCAAACCCGGGACAGGGTTTGAAGCTTTCTTT
TRBJ2-1 | NA | TRBV7-9 | TRBD1 | CASSLAGDRGGWDEQFF | TGTGCCAGCAGCTTAGCGGGCGACAGGGGTGGTTGGGATGAGCAGTTCTTC
TRBJ2-5 | NA | TRBV7-3 | NA | CASSLTHQETQYF | TGTGCCAGCAGCCTCACACACCAAGAGACCCAGTACTTC
TRBJ1-2 | few | TRBV5-6 | TRBD1 | CASSLGGQWINYGYTF | TGTGCCAGCAGCTTGGGGGGACAGTGGATTAACTATGGCTACACCTTC
TRBJ2-3 | NA | TRBV4-1 | TRBD2 | CASSHGAGGPSPYQYF | TGCGCCAGCAGCCATGGAGCGGGGGGGCCTAGCCCTTACCAGTATTTT
TRBJ1-1 | NA | TRBV6-2/TRBV6-3 | NA | CASSYRQRNTEAFF | TGTGCCAGCAGTTACAGACAGCGGAACACTGAAGCTTTCTTT
TRBJ2-1 | NA | TRBV28 | TRBD2 | CASSDYSGRVNNEQFF | TGTGCCAGCAGTGATTATAGCGGGAGAGTTAACAATGAGCAGTTCTTC